This T cell receptor (beta chain) is from a study of early T cells in non-severe SARS-CoV-2 infection. The V gene's germline CDR1 is SQVTM and CDR2 ANQGSEA. The CDR3 is 15 residues long. V was pared by 6 bases and J by 0 bases, with 6 bases of the junction left unmatched. TCRdb reprocessed the 5' RACE reads with MiXCR, giving one entry per CDR3 protein. The top ten hold roughly 15% of the sample, which has 20,000 to 25,000 distinct CDR3 sequences, around 6% seen once. The table lists this clonotype with many counts. V and J are TRBV29-1 and TRBJ2-2; 8 bases are shared with TRBD1. This material consisted of whole blood, taken at baseline. The TCR comes from an adult who was a healthcare worker with PCR-confirmed SARS-CoV-2 infection or an uninfected control (not recorded which). In DNA, the CDR3 is TGCAGCGTGACATACAGGGGGGCGAACACCGGGGAGCTGTTTTTT. As protein: CSVTYRGANTGELFF.